The next 20 T cell receptor beta chains were all read from a single sample in a study of T cells after yellow fever vaccination. Using its own MiXCR run on the 5' RACE reads, TCRdb lists one record per CDR3 protein. The sample holds 450,000 to 550,000 distinct CDR3 sequences, about 19% seen once. The material sequenced was PBMCs, taken 15 days after the yellow fever booster vaccination. The receptors were sampled from a man aged 30 to 39 who received the YFV17D yellow fever vaccine.

The chain uses TRBV5-4 and TRBJ2-1; 10 bases are shared with TRBD2. V lost 0 bases and J lost 7; bases outside the gene matches: 7. Germline V gene lookup returns CDR1 SGHNT and CDR2 YYREEE (reference sequence). CDR3 length: 16 amino acids. The CDR3 spells CASSLGSGRAFNEQFF. DNA for the CDR3: TGTGCCAGCAGCTTGGGAAGCGGGAGGGCCTTTAATGAGCAGTTCTTC.

The genes are TRBV20-1 and TRBJ2-5; a possible D gene is TRBD2 (6 bases). With 5 bases removed from V and 5 bases from J, the gap between germline ends came to 15 bases. Germline values: CDR1 DFQATT, CDR2 SNEGSKA (reference sequence). The CDR3 is made up of 13 amino acids. The CDR3 bases are TGCAGTGCTCCCCGTGGAGGGTTGGAGACCCAGTACTTC. Its translation is CSAPRGGLETQYF.

This clonotype was seen many times. The rearrangement links TRBV5-1 to TRBJ1-1; no clear D gene. Germline CDR1 is SGHRS and CDR2 is YFSETQ. The CDR3 extends over 14 amino acids. V lost 2 bases, J lost 5 bases, and 13 bases lay in between. The CDR3 coding sequence is TGCGCCAGCAGCTTCGGATCCGGCGGGACTGAAGCTTTCTTT. This gives the protein CASSFGSGGTEAFF.

J is TRBJ2-5 and V is TRBV15; D not resolved. This CDR3 has 14 residues. Germline V gene lookup returns CDR1 LNHNV and CDR2 YYDKDF (reference sequence). Trimming cost V 2 bases and J 3 bases, with 10 bases left between them. The CDR3 DNA reads TGTGCCACCAGCAGATTGCTCGGAGAAGAGACCCAGTACTTC. Encoded protein: CATSRLLGEETQYF.

This chain joins TRBV25-1 and TRBJ2-1; TRBD1 is a possible D gene (6 bases). The CDR3 length is 14 residues. Trimming left V 7 bases short and J 1 base short, with 11 bases between. Per the germline V gene, CDR1 is MGHDK and CDR2 is SYGVNS. In DNA, the CDR3 is TGTGCCAGCATTGGGGGCGGTTCCTACAATGAGCAGTTCTTC. Protein sequence: CASIGGGSYNEQFF.

This clonotype occurred a few times. The chain has TRBV12-3 or TRBV12-4 and TRBJ2-7; D ambiguous. V lost 6 bases, J lost 3 bases, and 15 bases lay in between. The CDR3 length is 14 residues. For the CDR3, the DNA is TGTGCCAGCAGCATCGGTGGGCCTTACTACGAGCAGTACTTC. It translates to CASSIGGPYYEQYF.

In its sample, this clonotype was seen a few times. This rearrangement joins TRBV2 to TRBJ2-1; a possible D gene is TRBD1 (6 bases). The CDR3 sequence is 15 residues long. The germline V gene encodes CDR1 SNHLY and CDR2 FYNNEI. With 9 bases removed from V and 6 bases from J, the gap between germline ends came to 21 bases. The CDR3: CARTSTGPPLNEQFF. The CDR3 coding sequence is TGTGCCAGGACATCCACAGGGCCCCCCCTCAATGAGCAGTTCTTC.

This clonotype was seen a handful of times. The chain has TRBV10-3 and TRBJ2-1; weak D call: TRBD2 (7 bases). Per germline, CDR1 ENHRY and CDR2 SYGVKD. The CDR3 runs to 14 residues. V was trimmed by 7 bases and J by 3 bases, leaving 13 bases between them. CDR3 coding DNA: TGTGCCATCAAACCAGGGGAGGGCTACAATGAGCAGTTCTTC. Translating it yields CAIKPGEGYNEQFF.

This clonotype was counted only a few times. The chain joins TRBV10-2 to TRBJ2-2; D not certain. V was clipped by 7 bases and J by 6 bases, with 15 bases between them. In germline, CDR1 is WSHSY, CDR2 SAAADI. The CDR3 runs to 14 residues. The CDR3 is CASMVGGAPGELFF. The CDR3 bases are TGCGCCAGCATGGTGGGCGGAGCCCCCGGGGAGCTGTTTTTT.

This clonotype was seen more than once but under ten times. The chain couples TRBV5-1 to TRBJ2-7; D ambiguous. Trimming took 0 bases from V and 3 from J, leaving 7 bases between them. Germline V lookup: CDR1 SGHRS, CDR2 YFSETQ. The CDR3 is made up of 13 amino acids. The CDR3 reads CASSLAWNYEQYF. CDR3 nucleotide sequence: TGCGCCAGCAGCTTGGCATGGAACTACGAGCAGTACTTC.

This clonotype came up a few times. The chain links TRBV11-2 to TRBJ2-2; maybe TRBD2 (7 bases). CDR3 length: 18 residues. Trimming took 5 bases from V and 1 from J, leaving 20 bases between them. In germline, CDR1 is SGHAT, CDR2 FQNNGV. The chain's CDR3 is CASSMVGGALRNTGELFF. The CDR3 coding sequence is TGTGCCAGCAGCATGGTGGGGGGGGCGTTACGGAACACCGGGGAGCTGTTTTTT.

In its sample, this clonotype was seen a few times. The chain has TRBV11-2 and TRBJ1-1; D may be TRBD1 (5 bases). V was pared by 5 bases and J by 0 bases, with 10 bases between. Germline V CDR1 and CDR2: SGHAT, FQNNGV. The CDR3 spans 14 residues. CDR3 DNA: TGTGCCAGCAGCCCAGGGAGGCTGAACACTGAAGCTTTCTTT. Translating it yields CASSPGRLNTEAFF.

The chain uses TRBV2 and TRBJ2-4, with D possibly called TRBD1 or TRBD2 (6 bases each). CDR1 is SNHLY, CDR2 FYNNEI, per germline. The CDR3 runs to 13 residues. V was cut by 7 bases and J by 5 bases, with 12 bases left in between. CDR3 sequence reads: CASKYREENIQYF. CDR3 coding DNA: TGTGCCAGCAAGTACAGGGAGGAAAACATTCAGTACTTC.

The V call is TRBV5-1, the J call TRBJ2-5; a weak D match, TRBD2 (6 bases). The CDR3 runs to 15 residues. The germline V gene has CDR1 SGHRS and CDR2 YFSETQ. The V end was cut by 0 bases, the J end by 0 bases, with 9 bases between. This chain's CDR3 is CASSLGSGYQETQYF. The CDR3 DNA reads TGCGCCAGCAGCTTGGGTAGCGGATACCAAGAGACCCAGTACTTC.

The chain links TRBV10-3 to TRBJ2-7; unclear D gene. CDR1 ENHRY and CDR2 SYGVKD come from the germline V gene. The CDR3 is 16 amino acids. V was cut by 3 bases and J by 0 bases, with 15 bases left in between. The chain's CDR3 is CAISERSLTNSYEQYF. The CDR3 bases are TGTGCCATCAGTGAAAGGTCCTTAACCAACTCCTACGAGCAGTACTTC.

The chain is built from TRBV20-1 and TRBJ2-7; 11 nucleotides agree with TRBD2. V lost 6 bases and J lost 4; bases outside the gene matches: 8. The V gene's germline CDR1 is DFQATT and CDR2 SNEGSKA (reference sequence). The CDR3 extends over 14 amino acids. CDR3 sequence reads: CSAISGRAPYEQYF. The CDR3 nucleotides are TGCAGTGCCATTAGCGGGAGGGCCCCATACGAGCAGTACTTC.

This clonotype appeared many times. V is TRBV9 and J is TRBJ1-2; D call uncertain. This CDR3 comprises 15 residues. Trimming stripped 3 bases from V and 4 bases from J, with 16 bases between. CDR1 SGDLS and CDR2 YYNGEE come from the germline V gene. The CDR3 coding sequence is TGTGCCAGCAGCGAGGTGTCCGGGCTAAGCTATGGCTACACCTTC. It yields the protein CASSEVSGLSYGYTF.

The genes are TRBV30 and TRBJ2-5; 10 nucleotides agree with TRBD2. The length of the CDR3 is 16 residues. V shed 0 bases, J shed 0 bases, and the junction held 4 bases outside the gene matches. The V gene's germline CDR1 is GTSNPN and CDR2 SVGIG (reference sequence). The CDR3 DNA sequence: TGTGCCTGGAGTGTGTTGACTAGCGGGTACCAAGAGACCCAGTACTTC. Protein sequence: CAWSVLTSGYQETQYF.

CDR3 in DNA: TGTGCCAGCGGGGCTAGCAACTACAATGAGCAGTTCTTC. It codes for CASGASNYNEQFF. V and J are TRBV7-3 and TRBJ2-1; D might be TRBD1 or TRBD2, each matching 5 bases. Per germline, CDR1 SGHTA and CDR2 FQGTGA. V was shortened by 8 bases and J by 3 bases, with 11 bases between the two germline ends. The CDR3 totals 13 residues. The entire variable domain, with the rest obtained from reference TRBV7-3 and TRBJ2-1, is as follows: GAGVSQTPSNKVTEKGKYVELRCDPISGHTALYWYRQSLGQGPEFLIYFQGTGAADDSGLPNDRFFAVRPEGSVSTLKIQRTERGDSAVYLCASGASNYNEQFFGPGTRLTVL.

This clonotype turned up a few times. This chain connects TRBV4-3 to TRBJ1-1; TRBD1 agrees at 7 bases. Germline V CDR1 and CDR2: LGHNA, YSLEER. This CDR3 is 15 amino acids long. V shed 1 base, J shed 7 bases, and the junction held 9 bases outside the gene matches. The CDR3 DNA sequence: TGCGCCAGCAGCCAAGTGCAGGGGGGAACGAATGAAGCTTTCTTT. Residues: CASSQVQGGTNEAFF.